The source of this TCR beta chain is a study of T cells of healthy individuals (dated by TCRdb to the late 2010s). CDR1 and CDR2 (DFQATT, SNEGSKA) derive from the germline V gene (reference sequence). Deletion took 1 base off V and 0 bases off J, with a span of 7 bases between the germline ends. The CDR3 sequence holds 13 residues, the cysteine and phenylalanine included. Kept here is only the CDR3 DNA, which spans 39 bases and is read in frame from base 1. In regard to this clonotype: The antigen this receptor binds is unknown. Base qualities are not recorded, but no much larger clone differs from it by a single base.

The library was prepared using 5' RACE. The sequencer was an Illumina MiSeq. TCRdb redid the processing of the public reads, applying fastp at Q25 and MiXCR, and retained in-frame beta chains. Rows are combined by CDR3 protein, so each entry shows the most common genes and DNA. The sample table shows 90,000 to 100,000 distinct CDR3 sequences, and under 20% are seen once. The ten largest clones capture more than 5.5% of the sample. The rearrangement joined TRBV20-1 to TRBJ2-7, and perhaps TRBD1 as D gene, on 5 matching bases. The sequence derives from a human donor in good health. The CDR3 loop reads CSARGQSSYEQYF. The DNA sequence reads TGCAGTGCTAGAGGACAGAGCTCCTACGAGCAGTACTTC.